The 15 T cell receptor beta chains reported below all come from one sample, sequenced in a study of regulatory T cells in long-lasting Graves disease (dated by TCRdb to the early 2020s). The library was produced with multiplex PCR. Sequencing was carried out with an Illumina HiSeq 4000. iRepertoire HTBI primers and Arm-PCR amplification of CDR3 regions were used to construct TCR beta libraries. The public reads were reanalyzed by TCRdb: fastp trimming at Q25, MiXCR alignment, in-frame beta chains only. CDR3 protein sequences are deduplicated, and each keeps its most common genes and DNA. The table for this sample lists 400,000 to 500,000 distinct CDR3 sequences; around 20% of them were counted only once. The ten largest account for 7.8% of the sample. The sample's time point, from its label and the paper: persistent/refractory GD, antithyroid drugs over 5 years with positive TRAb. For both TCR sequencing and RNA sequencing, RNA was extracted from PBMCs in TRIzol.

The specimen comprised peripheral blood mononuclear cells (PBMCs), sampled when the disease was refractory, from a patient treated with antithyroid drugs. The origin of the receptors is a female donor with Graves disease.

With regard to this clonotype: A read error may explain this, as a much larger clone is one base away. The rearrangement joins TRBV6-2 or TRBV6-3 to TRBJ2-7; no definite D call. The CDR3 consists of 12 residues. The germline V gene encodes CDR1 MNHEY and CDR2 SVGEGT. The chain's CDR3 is CATQDGTYKQYF. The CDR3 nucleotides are TGTGCCACTCAGGACGGTACCTACAAGCAGTACTTC.

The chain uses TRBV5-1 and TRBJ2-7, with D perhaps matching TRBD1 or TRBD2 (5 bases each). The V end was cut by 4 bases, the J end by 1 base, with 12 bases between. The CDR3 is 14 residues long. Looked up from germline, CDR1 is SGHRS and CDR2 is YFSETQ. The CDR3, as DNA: TGCGCCAGCAGCCGGGGCTGGGGTTCCTACGAGCAGTACTTC. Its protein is CASSRGWGSYEQYF.

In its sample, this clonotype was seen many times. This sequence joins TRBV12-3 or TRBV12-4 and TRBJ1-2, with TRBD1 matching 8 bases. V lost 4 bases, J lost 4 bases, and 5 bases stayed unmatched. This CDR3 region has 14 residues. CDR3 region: CASSSAGGGYGYTF. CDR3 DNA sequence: TGTGCCAGCAGTTCGGCAGGGGGCGGCTATGGCTACACCTTC.

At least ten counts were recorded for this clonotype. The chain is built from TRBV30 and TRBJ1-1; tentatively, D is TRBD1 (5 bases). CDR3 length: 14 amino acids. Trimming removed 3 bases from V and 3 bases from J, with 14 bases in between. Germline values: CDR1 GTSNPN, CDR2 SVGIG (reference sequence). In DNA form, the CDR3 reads TGTGCCTGGAGACGTAGTTGGGGGTACACTGAAGCTTTCTTT. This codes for CAWRRSWGYTEAFF.

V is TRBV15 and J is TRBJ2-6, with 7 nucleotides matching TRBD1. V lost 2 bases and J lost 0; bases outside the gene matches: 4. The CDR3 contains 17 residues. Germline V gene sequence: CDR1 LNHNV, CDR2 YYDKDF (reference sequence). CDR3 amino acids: CATSRYRGSSGANVLTF. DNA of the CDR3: TGTGCCACCAGCAGATACAGGGGTAGCTCTGGGGCCAACGTCCTGACTTTC.

CDR3 DNA: TGTGCCACCAGCAGAGATTCTCCGGGCCCGGCGGGCGAGCAGTACTTC. Protein sequence: CATSRDSPGPAGEQYF. The rearrangement joins TRBV15 to TRBJ2-7; TRBD2 might be the D (5 bases). The CDR3 runs to 16 residues. Germline V gene data show CDR1 as LNHNV and CDR2 as YYDKDF (reference sequence). V was trimmed by 0 bases and J by 6 bases, leaving 18 bases between them.

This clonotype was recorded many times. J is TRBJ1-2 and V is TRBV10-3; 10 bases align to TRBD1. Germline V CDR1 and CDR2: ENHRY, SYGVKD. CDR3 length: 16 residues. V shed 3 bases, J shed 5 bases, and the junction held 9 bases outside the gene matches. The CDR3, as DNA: TGTGCCATCAGTGACCCGACAGGGGGCGCCGGGTATGGCTACACCTTC. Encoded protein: CAISDPTGGAGYGYTF.

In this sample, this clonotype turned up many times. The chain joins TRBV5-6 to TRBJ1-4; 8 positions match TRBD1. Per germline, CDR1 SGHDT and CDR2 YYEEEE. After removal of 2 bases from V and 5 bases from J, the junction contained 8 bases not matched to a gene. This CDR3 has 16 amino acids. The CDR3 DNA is TGTGCCAGCAGCTTATGGGGGGACAGGAAGAATGAAAAACTGTTTTTT. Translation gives CASSLWGDRKNEKLFF.

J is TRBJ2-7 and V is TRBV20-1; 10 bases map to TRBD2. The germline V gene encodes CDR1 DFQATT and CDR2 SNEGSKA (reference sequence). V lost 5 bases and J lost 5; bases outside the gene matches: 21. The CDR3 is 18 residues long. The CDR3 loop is CSADPGLAVKQFRDEQYF. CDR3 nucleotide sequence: TGCAGTGCTGACCCCGGACTAGCGGTAAAACAGTTCCGGGACGAGCAGTACTTC.

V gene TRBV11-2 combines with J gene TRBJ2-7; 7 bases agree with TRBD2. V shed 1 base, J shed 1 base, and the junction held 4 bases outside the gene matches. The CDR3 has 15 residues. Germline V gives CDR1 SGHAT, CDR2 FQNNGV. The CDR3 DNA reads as TGTGCCAGCAGCTTAGTTAGCGGGCTTTCCTACGAGCAGTACTTC. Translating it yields CASSLVSGLSYEQYF.

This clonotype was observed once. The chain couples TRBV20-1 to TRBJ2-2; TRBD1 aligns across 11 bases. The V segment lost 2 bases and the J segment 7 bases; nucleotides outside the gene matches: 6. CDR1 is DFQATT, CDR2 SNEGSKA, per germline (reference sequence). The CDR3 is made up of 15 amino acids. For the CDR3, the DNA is TGCAGTGCTAGACCCGGGACAGGGGGAGTCGGGGAGCTGTTTTTT. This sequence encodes CSARPGTGGVGELFF.

The CDR3 nucleotides read TGCAGCGTGGGACTAGCGTTCTACAATGAGCAGTTCTTC. This codes for CSVGLAFYNEQFF. This chain links TRBV29-1 with TRBJ2-1; TRBD2 aligns across 10 bases. V dropped 6 bases and J dropped 3; count of bases not matched to a gene: 2. Germline V gene lookup returns CDR1 SQVTM and CDR2 ANQGSEA. The CDR3 totals 13 residues.

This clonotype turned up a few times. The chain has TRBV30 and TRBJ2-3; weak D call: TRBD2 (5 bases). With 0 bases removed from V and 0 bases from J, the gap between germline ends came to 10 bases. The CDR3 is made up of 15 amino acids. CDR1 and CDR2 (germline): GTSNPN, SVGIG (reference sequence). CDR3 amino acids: CAWSVHTRSTDTQYF. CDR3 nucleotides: TGTGCCTGGAGTGTACATACTAGAAGCACAGATACGCAGTATTTT.

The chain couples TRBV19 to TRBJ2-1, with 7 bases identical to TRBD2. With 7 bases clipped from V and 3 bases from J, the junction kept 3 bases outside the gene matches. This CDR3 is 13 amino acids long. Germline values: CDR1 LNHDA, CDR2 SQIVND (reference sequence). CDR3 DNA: TGTGCCAGTAATAGCGGGTACTACAATGAGCAGTTCTTC. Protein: CASNSGYYNEQFF.

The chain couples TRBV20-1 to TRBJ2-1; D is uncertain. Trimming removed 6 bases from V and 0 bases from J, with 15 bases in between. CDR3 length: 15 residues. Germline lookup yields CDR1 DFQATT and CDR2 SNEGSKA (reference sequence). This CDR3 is CSAPVGPSSYNEQFF. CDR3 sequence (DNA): TGCAGTGCCCCCGTCGGGCCTAGCTCCTACAATGAGCAGTTCTTC.